The 25 T cell receptor beta chains below were found in one sample sequenced in a study of response to subunit inactivated influenza vaccine. TCRdb reprocessed the RT-PCR reads with MiXCR, giving one entry per CDR3 protein. The profile shows hundreds of thousands of distinct CDR3 sequences, about 25% of them singletons. Sample: CD4+ T cells sorted from PBMCs, taken roughly 5 days after vaccination. The origin of the receptors is a man in his fifties or sixties who received an inactivated influenza vaccine.

The chain is built from TRBV5-1 and TRBJ2-7; TRBD1 agrees at 7 bases. Germline CDR1 is SGHRS and CDR2 is YFSETQ. V dropped 2 bases and J dropped 5; count of bases not matched to a gene: 4. This CDR3 has 13 amino acids. The CDR3 protein is CASSLSTGDEQYF. In DNA, the CDR3 is TGCGCCAGCAGCTTATCAACAGGGGACGAGCAGTACTTC.

The V call is TRBV19, the J call TRBJ2-3; D is uncertain. The CDR3 is 12 residues long. Germline assignment: CDR1 LNHDA and CDR2 SQIVND (reference sequence). Trimming took off 4 bases at V and 2 bases at J, with 4 bases between the two ends. The CDR3 sequence: CASSTITDTQYF. The CDR3 nucleotides read TGTGCCAGTAGTACAATCACAGATACGCAGTATTTT.

This clonotype has only a few counts. The chain has TRBV20-1 and TRBJ1-1, with no clear D. Germline V gives CDR1 DFQATT, CDR2 SNEGSKA (reference sequence). V shed 2 bases and J shed 2 bases, with 6 bases lying between them. This CDR3 is 12 amino acids long. CDR3 sequence reads: CSARPGNTEAFF. CDR3 in DNA: TGCAGTGCTAGACCAGGAAACACTGAAGCTTTCTTT.

V gene TRBV5-1 combines with J gene TRBJ2-7; TRBD1 aligns across 8 bases. The CDR3 is 15 amino acids. V shed 3 bases and J 4 bases; nucleotides not matched to a gene: 9. Germline-derived CDR1 and CDR2 are SGHRS and YFSETQ. CDR3 sequence reads: CASSWIGTGEYEQYF. The CDR3 DNA reads TGCGCCAGCAGCTGGATCGGGACAGGAGAATACGAGCAGTACTTC.

A few counts support this clonotype. This sequence joins TRBV12-3 or TRBV12-4 and TRBJ2-7; TRBD1 is a possible D gene (6 bases). Trimming shortened V by 4 bases and J by 3 bases, and 19 bases separated the two germline ends. CDR3 length: 16 amino acids. This CDR3 is CASSSDWDTNFYEQYF. CDR3 in DNA: TGTGCCAGCAGTTCCGACTGGGACACCAACTTCTACGAGCAGTACTTC.

The rearrangement links TRBV24-1 to TRBJ2-1; D is undetermined. Trimming pared 4 bases from V and 7 bases from J, leaving 7 bases between. This CDR3 has 12 residues. Germline lookup yields CDR1 KGHDR and CDR2 SFDVKD. CDR3 loop: CATSDIFNEQFF. CDR3 DNA: TGTGCCACCAGTGACATTTTTAATGAGCAGTTCTTC.

The chain carries TRBV18 and TRBJ1-1; 12 nucleotides match TRBD1. J was trimmed by 4 bases and V by 3 bases; bases with no gene match: 3. This CDR3 is 15 amino acids long. Germline V lookup: CDR1 KGHSH, CDR2 LQKENI. In nucleotides, the CDR3 is TGTGCCAGCTCACCCGGGACAGGGGGCTCCACTGAAGCTTTCTTT. Translated: CASSPGTGGSTEAFF.

The J gene is TRBJ2-6, the V gene TRBV7-2; D not resolved. Trimming took 3 bases from V and 2 from J, leaving 5 bases between them. The CDR3 has 14 residues. Germline V gives CDR1 SGHTA, CDR2 FQGNSA. CDR3 region: CASSFRTGANVLTF. DNA of the CDR3: TGTGCCAGCAGCTTTCGCACTGGGGCCAACGTCCTGACTTTC.

This clonotype was seen a few times. The chain joins TRBV20-1 to TRBJ1-6; D not resolved. This CDR3 has 13 residues. From germline, CDR1 is DFQATT and CDR2 SNEGSKA (reference sequence). V was clipped by 2 bases and J by 7 bases, with 9 bases between them. The CDR3 DNA sequence: TGCAGTGCTAGACCTGATCCAAATTCACCCCTCCACTTT. Amino acid sequence: CSARPDPNSPLHF.

J is TRBJ2-1 and V is TRBV7-2, with 13 positions matching TRBD2. The germline V gene encodes CDR1 SGHTA and CDR2 FQGNSA. The CDR3 is 16 residues long. Unmatched junction bases numbered 8, after V lost 5 bases and J lost 7 bases. CDR3 loop: CASSPRTSGRGNEQFF. The CDR3 DNA follows: TGTGCCAGCAGCCCACGGACTAGCGGGAGAGGAAATGAGCAGTTCTTC. Full variable domain (missing parts from reference TRBV7-2 and TRBJ2-1): GAGVSQSPSNKVTEKGKDVELRCDPISGHTALYWYRQSLGQGLEFLIYFQGNSAPDKSGLPSDRFSAERTGGSVSTLTIQRTQQEDSAVYLCASSPRTSGRGNEQFFGPGTRLTVL.

The chain links TRBV5-1 to TRBJ1-2; 9 positions agree with TRBD1. V dropped 2 bases and J dropped 8; count of bases not matched to a gene: 7. The CDR3 contains 14 residues. CDR1 and CDR2 (germline): SGHRS, YFSETQ. CDR3 region: CASSLEQGAMGYTF. CDR3 sequence (DNA): TGCGCCAGCAGCTTAGAACAGGGGGCGATGGGCTACACCTTC.

The J gene is TRBJ1-6, the V gene TRBV5-1; D gene ambiguous. The CDR3 contains 16 residues. CDR1 is SGHRS, CDR2 YFSETQ, per germline. The V and J ends lost 3 bases and 8 bases respectively, with 18 bases between them. The CDR3 DNA reads as TGCGCCAGCAGCTCCAGTTCGGCAGGCAATTATTCACCCCTCCACTTT. Its protein product is CASSSSSAGNYSPLHF. The whole variable domain, remainder taken from reference TRBV5-1 and TRBJ1-6, is KAGVTQTPRYLIKTRGQQVTLSCSPISGHRSVSWYQQTPGQGLQFLFEYFSETQRNKGNFPGRFSGRQFSNSRSEMNVSTLELGDSALYLCASSSSSAGNYSPLHFGNGTRLTVT.

The chain links TRBV6-2 or TRBV6-3 to TRBJ1-3, with TRBD1 matching 7 bases. Unmatched junction bases numbered 4, after V lost 5 bases and J lost 0 bases. This CDR3 spans 15 amino acids. Germline lookup yields CDR1 MNHEY and CDR2 SVGEGT. The CDR3 loop is CASSDRDSSGNTIYF. In DNA form, the CDR3 reads TGTGCCAGCAGTGACCGGGACAGCTCTGGAAACACCATATATTTT.

This sequence joins TRBV7-2 and TRBJ2-7, with 7 positions matching TRBD1. The CDR3 runs to 15 residues. Per the germline V gene, CDR1 is SGHTA and CDR2 is FQGNSA. The trim removed 5 bases at V and 5 bases at J, leaving 12 bases unmatched. The CDR3 DNA follows: TGTGCCAGCAGCCCGACAGGGACGGTGATAAACGAGCAGTACTTC. Its protein is CASSPTGTVINEQYF.

This clonotype was seen a handful of times. CDR3: CASSPAGQPYNEQFF. The CDR3 DNA reads as TGTGCCAGCAGTCCGGCGGGACAGCCCTACAATGAGCAGTTCTTC. This chain uses TRBV27 with TRBJ2-1, with D perhaps TRBD1 (7 bases). The CDR3 spans 15 residues. CDR1 MNHEY and CDR2 SMNVEV come from the germline V gene (reference sequence). V was cut by 5 bases and J by 2 bases, with 13 bases left in between.

The rearrangement joins TRBV6-5 to TRBJ1-2, with D possibly being TRBD1 (5 bases). The CDR3 is 15 amino acids. Germline loops: CDR1 MNHEY, CDR2 SVGAGI. Trimming pared 2 bases from V and 1 base from J, leaving 11 bases between. DNA for the CDR3: TGTGCCAGCAGTTACACCCCGGGGGGTAACTATGGCTACACCTTC. Translating it yields CASSYTPGGNYGYTF.

V and J are TRBV5-1 and TRBJ2-1; TRBD1 matches at 10 bases. The germline V gene encodes CDR1 SGHRS and CDR2 YFSETQ. The CDR3 is 17 amino acids. The V and J ends lost 4 bases and 0 bases, in that order; junction bases with no gene match: 7. The CDR3 DNA is TGCGCCAGCAGCAAAAGACAGGGGGCAATCTCCTACAATGAGCAGTTCTTC. Residues: CASSKRQGAISYNEQFF.

V and J are TRBV29-1 and TRBJ2-5; 9 bases line up with TRBD2. This CDR3 comprises 13 residues. Germline-derived CDR1 and CDR2 are SQVTM and ANQGSEA. Losses at the gene ends were 6 bases for V and 4 bases for J; bases not matched to a gene: 6. In DNA form, the CDR3 reads TGCAGCGTGAGGGGGACTAGCAGAGAGACCCAGTACTTC. It encodes CSVRGTSRETQYF.

J is TRBJ1-4 and V is TRBV7-9; D not certain. The germline gives CDR1 SEHNR, CDR2 FQNEAQ (reference sequence). V lost 6 bases and J lost 5, with 13 bases in between. CDR3 length: 14 amino acids. For the CDR3, the DNA is TGTGCCAGCAGTCAAAACGGGCCCAATGAAAAACTGTTTTTT. Protein sequence: CASSQNGPNEKLFF.

This chain links TRBV7-8 with TRBJ2-7, with 9 bases aligning to TRBD1. In germline, CDR1 is SGHVS, CDR2 FQNEAQ. J gave up 2 bases and V 0 bases, and 8 bases lay outside the gene matches. This CDR3 region has 17 residues. The CDR3 nucleotides read TGTGCCAGCAGCTTAGCAGCGGGGACAGGGCCTACCTACGAGCAGTACTTC. Encoded protein: CASSLAAGTGPTYEQYF.

This clonotype was seen a few times. This chain connects TRBV5-6 to TRBJ1-2; no reliable D call. Per germline, CDR1 SGHDT and CDR2 YYEEEE. This CDR3 spans 12 amino acids. Trimming took off 6 bases at V and 4 bases at J, with 10 bases between the two ends. CDR3 in DNA: TGTGCCAGCACCATCCTGGGCTATGGCTACACCTTC. It yields the protein CASTILGYGYTF. The entire variable domain, with the rest obtained from reference TRBV5-6 and TRBJ1-2, is as follows: DAGVTQSPTHLIKTRGQQVTLRCSPKSGHDTVSWYQQALGQGPQFIFQYYEEEERQRGNFPDRFSGHQFPNYSSELNVNALLLGDSALYLCASTILGYGYTFGSGTRLTVV.

This clonotype was seen a handful of times. This chain uses TRBV6-5 with TRBJ2-2; D perhaps matches TRBD1 (6 bases). Germline-derived CDR1 and CDR2 are MNHEY and SVGAGI. This CDR3 spans 16 amino acids. V shed 2 bases and J shed 2 bases, with 12 bases lying between them. The CDR3 is CASSYVGGRNTGELFF. CDR3 bases: TGTGCCAGCAGTTACGTAGGGGGTCGCAACACCGGGGAGCTGTTTTTT.

In this sample, this clonotype turned up a few times. The chain employs TRBV24-1 and TRBJ2-5; TRBD2 aligns across 7 bases. Germline V CDR1 and CDR2: KGHDR, SFDVKD. After removal of 5 bases from V and 1 base from J, the junction contained 6 bases not matched to a gene. This CDR3 has 15 amino acids. This chain's CDR3 is CATSGGGGVQETQYF. The CDR3 coding sequence is TGTGCCACCAGTGGGGGGGGAGGGGTCCAAGAGACCCAGTACTTC.

The CDR3 sequence: CASSLRGDEQYF. CDR3 nucleotides: TGTGCCAGCTCCTTACGGGGGGACGAGCAGTACTTC. The chain recombines TRBV18 with TRBJ2-7; TRBD2 agrees at 7 bases. Germline lookup yields CDR1 KGHSH and CDR2 LQKENI. V was clipped by 6 bases and J by 5 bases; unmatched bases: 4. The CDR3 is 12 residues long.

The chain carries TRBV20-1 and TRBJ2-3; 12 bases are a match to TRBD2. This CDR3 comprises 13 residues. Germline V gene sequence: CDR1 DFQATT, CDR2 SNEGSKA (reference sequence). V was pared by 6 bases and J by 4 bases, with 2 bases of the junction left unmatched. The CDR3 loop reads CSARLAGADTQYF. The CDR3, as DNA: TGCAGTGCCCGACTAGCGGGAGCAGATACGCAGTATTTT.